A selection of T cell receptor beta chains follows, all from one sample in a study of blood T cell repertoires in COVID-19. Measured with immunoSEQ multiplex PCR; TCRdb has only the in-frame clones, and not every one. The table shows 150,000 to 250,000 clones, with 90% to 95% occurring only once. The sample was peripheral blood. The receptors derive from a man aged 25-45 years with COVID-19, enrolled during active disease. The CDR3 runs from the conserved cysteine through the conserved F or W. The D gene is left open where the match is weak. Clone size appears in some rows only: once, few, many, or a class for an expanded clone.

>TRBV10-1|.|TRBJ2-1|.
TGCGCCAGCAGTGACCGGCTAGCAAGTTCCTACAATGAGCAGTTCTTC
CASSDRLASSYNEQFF
>TRBV5-6|.|TRBJ1-1|once
TGTGCCAGCAGCTTGAACCAGGGTTATAACACTGAAGCTTTCTTT
CASSLNQGYNTEAFF
>TRBV10-1|.|TRBJ1-1|.
TGCGCCAGCAGTGAGTCCGTGACACAAGAAGCTTTCTTT
CASSESVTQEAFF
>TRBV20-1|.|TRBJ1-1|.
TGCAGTGCTAGTGGACAGATGAACACTGAAGCTTTCTTT
CSASGQMNTEAFF
>TRBV19|TRBD1|TRBJ1-1|.
TGTGCCAGTACTCTGGGACAGGGGACTGAAGCTTTCTTT
CASTLGQGTEAFF
>TRBV3-1/TRBV3-2|TRBD1|TRBJ1-1|.
TGTGCCAGCAGCCAAATGGGACAGGACACTGAAGCTTTCTTT
CASSQMGQDTEAFF
>TRBV10-3|.|TRBJ2-5|.
TGTGCCATCAGCAGACTGGGTTCAGAGACCCAGTACTTC
CAISRLGSETQYF
>TRBV7-3|.|TRBJ2-7|.
TGTGCCAGCCTATTGGGGCACCTCTCCTACGAGCAGTACTTC
CASLLGHLSYEQYF
>TRBV11-2|.|TRBJ1-5|once
TGTGCCAGCAGCTTAGGGGGGGTTCAGCCCCAGCATTTT
CASSLGGVQPQHF
>TRBV3-1/TRBV3-2|TRBD1|TRBJ1-1|once
TGTGCCAGCAGCCAAGGAGCAGGGGGCGCGTATGAAGCTTTCTTT
CASSQGAGGAYEAFF
>TRBV19|.|TRBJ2-1|.
TGTGCCAGTAGTATGGCACAGTCCACCTACAATGAGCAGTTCTTC
CASSMAQSTYNEQFF
>TRBV9|TRBD1|TRBJ2-2|.
TGTGCCAGCAGTGGTAAAGCGGGACAGGGGAACACCGGGGAGCTGTTTTTT
CASSGKAGQGNTGELFF
>TRBV18|.|TRBJ1-5|once
TGTGCCAGCTCACCGGCAGGTAATCAGCCCCAGCATTTT
CASSPAGNQPQHF
>TRBV5-4|.|TRBJ2-1|.
TGTGCCAGCAGCAGCCCTAGGGGGGGCAATGAGCAGTTCTTC
CASSSPRGGNEQFF
>TRBV9|TRBD1|TRBJ1-5|.
TGTGCCAGCAGCGCGGACAGGGGCAATCAGCCCCAGCATTTT
CASSADRGNQPQHF
>TRBV6-5|TRBD1|TRBJ1-6|.
TGTGCCAGCAGTTATTCGGGACAGGGGGATTATTCACCCCTCCACTTT
CASSYSGQGDYSPLHF
>TRBV9|.|TRBJ1-3|.
TGTGCCAGCAGCGTAGTCGGGGCTGGAAACACCATATATTTT
CASSVVGAGNTIYF
>TRBV19|.|TRBJ1-1|.
TGTGCCAGTAGTTTACAGGGAAGCACTGAAGCTTTCTTT
CASSLQGSTEAFF
>TRBV30|TRBD1|TRBJ1-1|.
TGTGCCTGGAGTGTGTTGACAGGGGGCTTTCTATTCGGTGAAGCTTTCTTT
CAWSVLTGGFLFGEAFF
>TRBV30|TRBD1|TRBJ2-7|.
TGTGCCTGGTCCGGGACAGGGGGCCACGAGCAGTACTTC
CAWSGTGGHEQYF
>TRBV2|TRBD1|TRBJ2-5|.
TGTGCCAGCAGCGATCCGGGACAGGGAGGAGAGACCCAGTACTTC
CASSDPGQGGETQYF
>TRBV5-6|.|TRBJ2-3|.
TGTGCCAGCAGCTCCTGGCTCACAGATACGCAGTATTTT
CASSSWLTDTQYF
>TRBV19|.|TRBJ1-3|.
TGTGCCAGTAGTATCGGAGCCTCTGGAAACACCATATATTTT
CASSIGASGNTIYF
>TRBV5-4|TRBD1|TRBJ1-5|.
TGTGCCAGCAGCCTGGACAGGGGAACTGCCCAGCCCCAGCATTTT
CASSLDRGTAQPQHF
>TRBV5-6|.|TRBJ1-2|.
TGTGCCAGCAGCCCGCCGGGTACGGGGGTGCATCGGTATGGCTACACCTTC
CASSPPGTGVHRYGYTF
>TRBV3-1/TRBV3-2|.|TRBJ2-7|.
TGTGCCAGCAGCTACGCAGTCGTCCCCTACGAGCAGTACTTC
CASSYAVVPYEQYF
>TRBV7-3|TRBD2|TRBJ2-2|.
TGTGCCAGCAGCCCGCGGACTAGCGGGGGAACCGGGGAGCTGTTTTTT
CASSPRTSGGTGELFF
>TRBV4-2|TRBD2|TRBJ2-6|.
TGTGCCAGCAGCCAAGTAAGCGGGGATGGGGCCAACGTCCTGACTTTC
CASSQVSGDGANVLTF
>TRBV7-2|.|TRBJ1-5|.
TGTGCCAGCGCAGCGGGGGTAAGCAATCAGCCCCAGCATTTT
CASAAGVSNQPQHF